This T cell receptor (beta chain) was sequenced during a study of T cells after posttransplantation cyclophosphamide. Study conclusions and caveats: Later blood repertoires were often dominated by clones from the donor CD8+ memory compartment. Recipient CMV seropositivity and CMV reactivation strongly tracked TRB clonality.

Details on this clone: Its antigen is still unknown.

Sequencing was performed with immunoSEQ multiplex PCR; in TCRdb, only in-frame clones are kept and a portion is missing. The sample shows about 52,000 clones, 94% of them seen only once. Material: PBMCs. This sequence originates from a woman in her 30s in good health and a related stem cell transplant donor.

The CDR3 loop reads CASSQVEGYYGYTF. The CDR3, as DNA: TGCGCCAGCAGCCAAGTGGAGGGCTACTATGGCTACACCTTC. The chain joins TRBV4-1 to TRBJ1-2; D gene ambiguous. The CDR3 loop spans 14 amino acids. The V and J ends lost 1 base and 3 bases respectively, with 9 bases between them. Germline V gene lookup returns CDR1 MGHRA and CDR2 YSYEKL.